These T cell receptor beta chains were read from a single sample in a study of neurological immune-mediated disorders. In TCRdb, the 5' RACE reads were re-called with MiXCR into one record per CDR3 protein. The sample contains about 79,000 distinct CDR3 sequences, roughly 13% of which appear only once. The sequencing input was PBMCs. Every receptor here comes from a woman in her fifties or sixties in good health. Both conserved end residues are part of each CDR3. Each record gives: D gene, clone size, V gene, J gene, CDR3 DNA, CDR3 protein. The D gene is left open where the match is weak. Clone size is not always given. Where it is, it says once, few, many or a class for expanded clones.

TRBD1,many,TRBV20-1,TRBJ1-5,TGCAGTGCTAGCCTATTCCAGGGGGCTAATCAGCCCCAGCATTTT,CSASLFQGANQPQHF
TRBD1,.,TRBV6-6,TRBJ2-2,TGTGCCAACGAAGCCCGGGACAGGGGGCTACACGGGGAGCTGTTTTTT,CANEARDRGLHGELFF
TRBD1,many,TRBV2,TRBJ2-7,TGTGCCAGCAACCCACGGACAGGGAGGAACGAGCAGTACTTC,CASNPRTGRNEQYF
TRBD1,few,TRBV7-2,TRBJ2-5,TGTGCCAGCAGCTTAGCGACAGGGAAGCGTGGAGAGACCCAGTACTTC,CASSLATGKRGETQYF
.,many,TRBV6-5,TRBJ1-1,TGTGCCAGCAGTTACGAAATTCGGAACACTGAAGCTTTCTTT,CASSYEIRNTEAFF
.,.,TRBV28,TRBJ1-2,TGTGCCAGCAACACCCGTTCGTATGGCTACACCTTC,CASNTRSYGYTF
TRBD1,many,TRBV5-1,TRBJ2-2,TGCGCCAGCAGCTTGGGACAGGGGAACACCGGGGAGCTGTTTTTT,CASSLGQGNTGELFF
TRBD1,.,TRBV28,TRBJ2-1,TGTGCCAGCAGATCCCCAGGACAGGGGCCCTACAATGAGCAGTTCTTC,CASRSPGQGPYNEQFF
.,many,TRBV12-3/TRBV12-4,TRBJ1-2,TGTGCCAGCAGTTTAATAGGCAGCTATGGCTACACCTTC,CASSLIGSYGYTF
TRBD1,many,TRBV5-1,TRBJ1-1,TGCGCCAGCAGCTTGGTCGGGACAGGGAGGACTGAAGCTTTCTTT,CASSLVGTGRTEAFF